The sequence of this TCR beta chain was determined in a study of blood T cells in healthy people across ages. Study observations and caveats: Estimates based on one million T cells were treated as lower bounds.

Primed by a sample-barcoded 5' primer and a J-beta primer mix, a second PCR proceeded for 7 to 11 cycles. TCRdb itself ran the 5' RACE reads through MiXCR, one entry per CDR3 protein. Of about 1.4 million distinct CDR3 sequences listed, 59% are singletons. A word on this clonotype: Its antigen is as yet unknown.

The CDR3 spans 15 residues. The germline CDR1 and CDR2 sequences are LNHNV and YYDKDF (reference sequence). V was cut by 1 base and J by 6 bases, with 14 bases left in between. The rearrangement uses TRBV15 and TRBJ2-3; D is undetermined. The TCR sequence derives from a man between 18 and 35 years old in good health. Sequencing was performed on blood. The CDR3 DNA is TGTGCCACCAGCAGAGGGCCCCCTCCCGGGGATACGCAGTATTTT. It encodes CATSRGPPPGDTQYF.